A selection of T cell receptor beta chains follows, all from one sample in a study of shared clonotypes between healthy human individuals. Measured with immunoSEQ multiplex PCR; TCRdb has only the in-frame clones, and not every one. This sample has some 2,000,000 clones; more than 90% occur once, and the top ten carry over 0.1%. Sequences were obtained from naive CD4+ T cells sorted from blood. These receptors all come from a man between 18 and 35 years old in good health. Each CDR3 is given with its conserved first and last residue. Each record gives: clone size, J gene, D gene, V gene, CDR3 DNA, CDR3 protein. A D gene is named only where the DNA matches it firmly. Size is stated for part of the rows, as once, few or many counts, or as a class when the clone is expanded.

abundance: NA; j_gene: TRBJ2-5; d_gene: NA; v_gene: TRBV25-1; CDR3nt: TGTGCCAGCAGTGCCTGGGGGGATCAAGAGACCCAGTACTTC; CDR3aa: CASSAWGDQETQYF
abundance: NA; j_gene: TRBJ1-1; d_gene: NA; v_gene: TRBV2; CDR3nt: TGTGCCAGCAGTGGAGGCTTTGAAGCTTTCTTT; CDR3aa: CASSGGFEAFF
abundance: NA; j_gene: TRBJ2-3; d_gene: NA; v_gene: TRBV28; CDR3nt: TGTGCCAGCCAAGGGGGAACTAGCACAGATACGCAGTATTTT; CDR3aa: CASQGGTSTDTQYF
abundance: NA; j_gene: TRBJ2-7; d_gene: NA; v_gene: TRBV6-1; CDR3nt: TGTGCCAGCAGTCGGGAGTACGAGCAGTACTTC; CDR3aa: CASSREYEQYF
abundance: NA; j_gene: TRBJ2-2; d_gene: TRBD1; v_gene: TRBV11-2; CDR3nt: TGTGCCAGCAGCCCGGACAGGGGGACCGGGGAGCTGTTTTTT; CDR3aa: CASSPDRGTGELFF
abundance: NA; j_gene: TRBJ1-1; d_gene: NA; v_gene: TRBV19; CDR3nt: TGTGCCAGTAGTTCTTATGGAGGGAGCCACACTGAAGCTTTCTTT; CDR3aa: CASSSYGGSHTEAFF
abundance: NA; j_gene: TRBJ2-7; d_gene: NA; v_gene: TRBV19; CDR3nt: TGTGCCAGTAGTCCCCGGGACATTGGCCCCCTGGAGCAGTACTTC; CDR3aa: CASSPRDIGPLEQYF
abundance: NA; j_gene: TRBJ2-1; d_gene: TRBD2; v_gene: TRBV7-6; CDR3nt: TGTGCCAGCAGCTCCCCCTTCCGCGGGAGCTCCTACAATGAGCAGTTCTTC; CDR3aa: CASSSPFRGSSYNEQFF
abundance: NA; j_gene: TRBJ2-2; d_gene: TRBD1; v_gene: TRBV10-3; CDR3nt: TGTGCCATCAGCCCCGGGACAGGAAGATCGAACACCGGGGAGCTGTTTTTT; CDR3aa: CAISPGTGRSNTGELFF
abundance: once; j_gene: TRBJ2-5; d_gene: TRBD1; v_gene: TRBV6-6; CDR3nt: TGTGCCAGCAGTTACGGACAGGGGCAAGAGACCCAGTACTTC; CDR3aa: CASSYGQGQETQYF
abundance: once; j_gene: TRBJ2-2; d_gene: NA; v_gene: TRBV6-5; CDR3nt: TGTGCCAGCAGTTATCCCGGGGCGAACACCGGGGAGCTGTTTTTT; CDR3aa: CASSYPGANTGELFF
abundance: NA; j_gene: TRBJ2-1; d_gene: TRBD1; v_gene: TRBV4-3; CDR3nt: TGCGCCAGCAGCCGTGGGGCGGGACAGGTATTTGGTGAGCAGTTCTTC; CDR3aa: CASSRGAGQVFGEQFF
abundance: NA; j_gene: TRBJ2-7; d_gene: NA; v_gene: TRBV5-8; CDR3nt: TGTGCCAGCAGCTTCAGGGTTGGGGAGCAGTACTTC; CDR3aa: CASSFRVGEQYF
abundance: NA; j_gene: TRBJ1-5; d_gene: NA; v_gene: TRBV5-1; CDR3nt: TGCGCCAGCAGCTTGGAAGGGGTTTCCAATCAGCCCCAGCATTTT; CDR3aa: CASSLEGVSNQPQHF
abundance: NA; j_gene: TRBJ1-3; d_gene: TRBD1; v_gene: TRBV6-1; CDR3nt: TGTGCCAGCAGTGCGGACAGGGTAATGAGCACCATATATTTT; CDR3aa: CASSADRVMSTIYF
abundance: NA; j_gene: TRBJ1-2; d_gene: NA; v_gene: TRBV11-2; CDR3nt: TGTGCCAGCAGCTCCGCGAGTTGGGGGTATGGCTACACCTTC; CDR3aa: CASSSASWGYGYTF
abundance: NA; j_gene: TRBJ2-7; d_gene: TRBD1; v_gene: TRBV15; CDR3nt: TGTGCCACCAGCAGAGTCGCCGGCTGGGACAGTGTCTACGAGCAGTACTTC; CDR3aa: CATSRVAGWDSVYEQYF
abundance: NA; j_gene: TRBJ2-2; d_gene: NA; v_gene: TRBV30; CDR3nt: TGTGCCTGGGTGAGCCAGGGCCCCGGGGAGCTGTTTTTT; CDR3aa: CAWVSQGPGELFF
abundance: NA; j_gene: TRBJ1-4; d_gene: NA; v_gene: TRBV30; CDR3nt: TGTGCCTGGAGCGAAGAAGAAAAACTGTTTTTT; CDR3aa: CAWSEEEKLFF
abundance: NA; j_gene: TRBJ1-1; d_gene: TRBD1; v_gene: TRBV7-2; CDR3nt: TGTGCCAGCAGCCGCCGGACAGGCGGAGCTTTCTTT; CDR3aa: CASSRRTGGAFF
abundance: NA; j_gene: TRBJ2-7; d_gene: NA; v_gene: TRBV5-4; CDR3nt: TGTGCCAGCAGCTCGAAAGGGACTCTTGGAGGTTACGAGCAGTACTTC; CDR3aa: CASSSKGTLGGYEQYF
abundance: few; j_gene: TRBJ1-6; d_gene: NA; v_gene: TRBV7-9; CDR3nt: TGTGCCAGCAGCTTAGGGTCCGATAATTCACCCCTCCACTTT; CDR3aa: CASSLGSDNSPLHF
abundance: NA; j_gene: TRBJ2-3; d_gene: TRBD2; v_gene: TRBV30; CDR3nt: TGTGCCTGGAGCGGACTAGCAGATACGCAGTATTTT; CDR3aa: CAWSGLADTQYF
abundance: NA; j_gene: TRBJ2-1; d_gene: NA; v_gene: TRBV10-2; CDR3nt: TGCGCCACCGGCAGGGGCTCCTACAATGAGCAGTTCTTC; CDR3aa: CATGRGSYNEQFF
abundance: NA; j_gene: TRBJ2-1; d_gene: TRBD2; v_gene: TRBV9; CDR3nt: TGTGCCAGCAGCGCCCGACACGGGACTAGCGCCAACAATGAGCAGTTCTTC; CDR3aa: CASSARHGTSANNEQFF
abundance: NA; j_gene: TRBJ2-3; d_gene: TRBD2; v_gene: TRBV29-1; CDR3nt: TGCAGCGCCGTAGCGGGAGGGCCCCTTACGCAGTATTTT; CDR3aa: CSAVAGGPLTQYF
abundance: NA; j_gene: TRBJ1-3; d_gene: TRBD1; v_gene: TRBV6-5; CDR3nt: TGTGCCAGCAGTTCCCCGACAGGGTCTGGAAACACCATATATTTT; CDR3aa: CASSSPTGSGNTIYF
abundance: NA; j_gene: TRBJ1-2; d_gene: NA; v_gene: TRBV5-4; CDR3nt: TGTGCCAGCAGCCAGGACCAGGGATACTATGGCTACACCTTC; CDR3aa: CASSQDQGYYGYTF
abundance: NA; j_gene: TRBJ2-1; d_gene: NA; v_gene: TRBV5-1; CDR3nt: TGCGCCAGCAGCCTAGGGCTAAGGCTTAGCTCCTACAATGAGCAGTTCTTC; CDR3aa: CASSLGLRLSSYNEQFF
abundance: NA; j_gene: TRBJ2-6; d_gene: NA; v_gene: TRBV4-3; CDR3nt: TGCGCCAGCAGCCAAGAATTCGGGGGACAAGTCGTTTCTGGGGCCAACGTCCTGACTTTC; CDR3aa: CASSQEFGGQVVSGANVLTF
abundance: NA; j_gene: TRBJ1-1; d_gene: NA; v_gene: TRBV6-5; CDR3nt: TGTGCCAGCAGTTACCAGCCCGGTGGCACTGAAGCTTTCTTT; CDR3aa: CASSYQPGGTEAFF
abundance: NA; j_gene: TRBJ1-2; d_gene: NA; v_gene: TRBV4-1; CDR3nt: TGCGCCAGCAGCCAAGCGACGGCAATCTATGGCTACACCTTC; CDR3aa: CASSQATAIYGYTF
abundance: NA; j_gene: TRBJ2-5; d_gene: NA; v_gene: TRBV9; CDR3nt: TGTGCCAGCAGCCCAGGGGACCAAGAGACCCAGTACTTC; CDR3aa: CASSPGDQETQYF
abundance: NA; j_gene: TRBJ1-5; d_gene: TRBD1; v_gene: TRBV6-6; CDR3nt: TGTGCCAGCAGCTCAGGGGGCGTCGGCAATCAGCCCCAGCATTTT; CDR3aa: CASSSGGVGNQPQHF
abundance: NA; j_gene: TRBJ1-5; d_gene: TRBD1; v_gene: TRBV18; CDR3nt: TGTGCCAGCTCACCCTCGGGACAGAAAAATCAGCCCCAGCATTTT; CDR3aa: CASSPSGQKNQPQHF
abundance: NA; j_gene: TRBJ1-5; d_gene: NA; v_gene: TRBV6-1; CDR3nt: TGTGCCAGCAGTCCGTCCGGGCCCCTTAATCAGCCCCAGCATTTT; CDR3aa: CASSPSGPLNQPQHF
abundance: once; j_gene: TRBJ2-1; d_gene: TRBD1; v_gene: TRBV9; CDR3nt: TGTGCCAGCAGCGTGAAGGGGGCTTTCGATGAGCAGTTCTTC; CDR3aa: CASSVKGAFDEQFF
abundance: NA; j_gene: TRBJ1-1; d_gene: NA; v_gene: TRBV20-1; CDR3nt: TGCAGTGCTAGGCAGGAAACTGAAGCTTTCTTT; CDR3aa: CSARQETEAFF
abundance: NA; j_gene: TRBJ1-5; d_gene: TRBD1; v_gene: TRBV6-5; CDR3nt: TGTGCCAGCAGTTTCGGACAGGGATTAAATCAGCCCCAGCATTTT; CDR3aa: CASSFGQGLNQPQHF
abundance: NA; j_gene: TRBJ1-2; d_gene: NA; v_gene: TRBV28; CDR3nt: TGTGCCAGTCTGCATTATGGCTACACCTTC; CDR3aa: CASLHYGYTF
abundance: NA; j_gene: TRBJ2-3; d_gene: NA; v_gene: TRBV10-3; CDR3nt: TGTGCCATCAGTGGCACCCTTGGGGTCACAGATACGCAGTATTTT; CDR3aa: CAISGTLGVTDTQYF
abundance: NA; j_gene: TRBJ2-3; d_gene: NA; v_gene: TRBV2; CDR3nt: TGTGCCAGCAGTCGACTGGCTAGCACAGATACGCAGTATTTT; CDR3aa: CASSRLASTDTQYF
abundance: NA; j_gene: TRBJ2-1; d_gene: TRBD2; v_gene: TRBV7-2; CDR3nt: TGTGCCAGCAGCGCACCCGGACTAGCGGGAGGCGACAATGAGCAGTTCTTC; CDR3aa: CASSAPGLAGGDNEQFF